The sequence of this T cell receptor (beta chain) was determined in a study of blood T cell repertoires in COVID-19. Whole-study context: The samples span acute and convalescent COVID-19 from the United States, Italy and Spain. PBMCs, B-cell-depleted T cells, or T cells provided the cDNA or gDNA that made up the material.

Assay: immunoSEQ multiplex PCR; the TCRdb copy retains only in-frame clones and omits some. Counted here are roughly 260,000 clones, around nine tenths occurring once; the ten biggest clones make up about 9.8%. The sample holds a few counts of this clone. This CDR3 region has 15 residues. The V gene's germline CDR1 is SEHNR and CDR2 FQNEAQ (reference sequence). The V and J ends lost 4 bases and 9 bases, in that order; junction bases with no gene match: 9. The sample was peripheral blood. The clonotype originates from a man between 40 and 49 years old who had recovered from COVID-19. The chain carries TRBV7-9 and TRBJ1-5; TRBD1 agrees at 10 bases. CDR3 nucleotides: TGTGCCAGCAGCTCCGGGACAGGGGTTTCGGGGCCCCAGCATTTT. Amino acid sequence: CASSSGTGVSGPQHF. The variable domain in full, completed from reference TRBV7-9 and TRBJ1-5, reads DTGVSQNPRHKITKRGQNVTFRCDPISEHNRLYWYRQTLGQGPEFLTYFQNEAQLEKSRLLSDRFSAERPKGSFSTLEIQRTEQGDSAMYLCASSSGTGVSGPQHFGDGTRLSIL.